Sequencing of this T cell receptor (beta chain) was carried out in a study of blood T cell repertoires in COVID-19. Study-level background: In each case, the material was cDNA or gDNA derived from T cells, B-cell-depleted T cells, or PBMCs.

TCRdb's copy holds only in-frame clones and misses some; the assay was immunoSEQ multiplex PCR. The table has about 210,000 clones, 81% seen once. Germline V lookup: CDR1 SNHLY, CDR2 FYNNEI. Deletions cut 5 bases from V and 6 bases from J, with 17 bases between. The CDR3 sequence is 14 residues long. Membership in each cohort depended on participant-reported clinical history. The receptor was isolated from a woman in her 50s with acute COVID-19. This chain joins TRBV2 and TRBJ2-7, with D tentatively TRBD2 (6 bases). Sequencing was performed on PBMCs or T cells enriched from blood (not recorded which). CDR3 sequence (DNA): TGTGCCAGCAGTACGTTGGAGGGAGTCGGCGAGCAGTACTTC. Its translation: CASSTLEGVGEQYF.